A single sample gave rise to the 13 T cell receptor beta chains below, sequenced in a study of CD8+CD57+ T cells in acquired aplastic anemia. TCR beta VDJ combinations and CDR3 sequences were profiled from genomic DNA. TCRdb re-called the reads through MiXCR, storing one row per CDR3 protein. The table records just over 200,000 distinct CDR3 sequences, 50% to 70% of them present only once. Patients picked for sequencing had shown CD8+CD57+ cell expansion detected by flow cytometry. Sample: sorted CD4+, CD8+, or CD8+CD57+ T cells (not recorded which) from PBMCs. The receptors stem from a human donor with aplastic anemia.

This sequence joins TRBV29-1 and TRBJ2-7; 8 bases are a match to TRBD2. Germline trimming cut 3 bases from V and 3 bases from J; bases unmatched to any gene: 1. CDR3 length: 12 amino acids. CDR1 is SQVTM, CDR2 ANQGSEA, per germline. CDR3 in DNA: TGCAGCGTTGACCGGGGGGGCTACGAGCAGTACTTC. Its translation is CSVDRGGYEQYF.

The chain couples TRBV15 to TRBJ2-3; 8 bases are a match to TRBD2. J was trimmed by 11 bases and V by 8 bases; bases with no gene match: 12. The length of the CDR3 is 13 residues. Germline lookup yields CDR1 LNHNV and CDR2 YYDKDF (reference sequence). CDR3 sequence reads: CATRGLGYNEQYF. The CDR3 nucleotides read TGTGCCACCCGGGGACTAGGCTACAATGAGCAGTATTTT. Supplemented by reference TRBV15 and TRBJ2-3, the full variable domain reads DAMVIQNPRYQVTQFGKPVTLSCSQTLNHNVMYWYQQKSSQAPKLLFHYYDKDFNNEADTPDNFQSRRPNTSFCFLDIRSPGLGDTAMYLCATRGLGYNEQYFGPGTRLTVL.

The chain joins TRBV7-2 to TRBJ2-7; D uncertain. The CDR3 length is 13 residues. Trimming left V 4 bases short and J 6 bases short, with 13 bases between. Looked up from germline, CDR1 is SGHTA and CDR2 is FQGNSA. The CDR3: CASSSSRATEQYF. In nucleotides, the CDR3 is TGTGCCAGCAGCTCCAGCCGGGCTACCGAGCAGTACTTC.

The chain employs TRBV2 and TRBJ2-7; D gene unclear. V was trimmed by 3 bases and J by 0 bases, leaving 9 bases between them. Germline V gives CDR1 SNHLY, CDR2 FYNNEI. CDR3 length: 14 amino acids. Written as DNA, the CDR3 is TGTGCCAGCAGTGACCGGGCCACCTCCTACGAGCAGTACTTC. Amino acid sequence: CASSDRATSYEQYF.

This clonotype appeared a few times. The chain links TRBV20-1 to TRBJ1-6; D might be TRBD1 (5 bases). This CDR3 is 13 amino acids long. The germline V and J ends were trimmed by 3 bases and 10 bases, with 13 bases remaining between them. Germline V gene sequence: CDR1 DFQATT, CDR2 SNEGSKA (reference sequence). The CDR3 region is CSASTGLGSPLHF. CDR3 sequence (DNA): TGCAGTGCTAGTACGGGACTAGGGTCACCCCTCCACTTT.

This clonotype was recorded many times. V usage is TRBV6-2 or TRBV6-3 and J usage is TRBJ2-3; D gene uncertain. Germline-derived CDR1 and CDR2 are MNHEY and SVGEGT. The CDR3 contains 15 residues. Between the trimmed V and J ends, which lost 3 bases and 3 bases, there was a span of 13 bases. CDR3: CASSYVSWRTDTQYF. CDR3 nucleotides: TGTGCCAGCAGTTATGTGAGTTGGCGGACAGATACGCAGTATTTT.

This clonotype was observed a handful of times. This chain connects TRBV4-3 to TRBJ1-1, with 9 bases matching TRBD1. V was clipped by 4 bases and J by 1 base; unmatched bases: 4. Per germline, CDR1 LGHNA and CDR2 YSLEER. The CDR3 has 15 amino acids. The CDR3, as DNA: TGCGCCAGCAGCCTAGAGGGACAGGGGAACACTGAAGCTTTCTTT. It encodes CASSLEGQGNTEAFF.

V and J are TRBV15 and TRBJ1-2; D gene uncertain. Germline CDR1 LNHNV, CDR2 YYDKDF (reference sequence). Trimming removed 6 bases from V and 0 bases from J, with 11 bases in between. There are 14 residues in the CDR3. The CDR3 DNA reads as TGTGCCACCAGTCACGGGGTGACTAACTATGGCTACACCTTC. Protein: CATSHGVTNYGYTF. Full variable domain (rest looked up from reference TRBV15 and TRBJ1-2): DAMVIQNPRYQVTQFGKPVTLSCSQTLNHNVMYWYQQKSSQAPKLLFHYYDKDFNNEADTPDNFQSRRPNTSFCFLDIRSPGLGDTAMYLCATSHGVTNYGYTFGSGTRLTVV.

This sequence joins TRBV19 and TRBJ1-3, with D possibly TRBD1 on 6 matching bases. CDR3 length: 14 residues. Germline CDR1 reads LNHDA; CDR2 reads SQIVND (reference sequence). Trimming removed 4 bases at V and 2 bases at J, with 9 bases between. The CDR3 loop is CASSNGGPGNTIYF. The DNA for the CDR3 is TGTGCCAGTAGTAACGGGGGGCCTGGAAACACCATATATTTT.

The gene calls are TRBV4-2 and TRBJ1-1; D ambiguous. Trimming left V 4 bases short and J 8 bases short, with 14 bases between. The CDR3 consists of 13 residues. Germline loops: CDR1 LGHNA, CDR2 YNFKEQ. CDR3 DNA sequence: TGTGCCAGCAGCCCTACACCAGTGAAGGAAGCTTTCTTT. Protein product: CASSPTPVKEAFF.

The CDR3 DNA sequence: TGCAGCCACGAGGCGGCGGGGGTGGCCTATAATTCACCCCTCCACTTT. This gives the protein CSHEAAGVAYNSPLHF. This rearrangement joins TRBV29-1 to TRBJ1-6, with D tentatively TRBD1 (5 bases). CDR3 size: 16 residues. Trimming removed 8 bases at V and 2 bases at J, with 19 bases between. CDR1 SQVTM and CDR2 ANQGSEA come from the germline V gene.

This clonotype turned up a few times. The chain is built from TRBV19 and TRBJ1-2, with TRBD1 identical over 7 bases. V shed 9 bases and J 4 bases; nucleotides not matched to a gene: 8. CDR1 is LNHDA, CDR2 SQIVND, per germline (reference sequence). The CDR3 contains 13 residues. CDR3 protein: CASRTGGSYGYTF. Here the CDR3 DNA reads TGTGCCAGCCGGACAGGAGGGTCCTATGGCTACACCTTC.

CDR3 amino acids: CASSAGTEHYEQYF. Here the CDR3 DNA reads TGTGCCAGCAGCGCGGGGACAGAGCACTACGAGCAGTACTTC. The gene calls are TRBV9 and TRBJ2-7, with 7 nucleotides matching TRBD1. The CDR3 length is 14 residues. The V segment lost 3 bases and the J segment 3 bases; nucleotides outside the gene matches: 6. The germline CDR1 and CDR2 sequences are SGDLS and YYNGEE.